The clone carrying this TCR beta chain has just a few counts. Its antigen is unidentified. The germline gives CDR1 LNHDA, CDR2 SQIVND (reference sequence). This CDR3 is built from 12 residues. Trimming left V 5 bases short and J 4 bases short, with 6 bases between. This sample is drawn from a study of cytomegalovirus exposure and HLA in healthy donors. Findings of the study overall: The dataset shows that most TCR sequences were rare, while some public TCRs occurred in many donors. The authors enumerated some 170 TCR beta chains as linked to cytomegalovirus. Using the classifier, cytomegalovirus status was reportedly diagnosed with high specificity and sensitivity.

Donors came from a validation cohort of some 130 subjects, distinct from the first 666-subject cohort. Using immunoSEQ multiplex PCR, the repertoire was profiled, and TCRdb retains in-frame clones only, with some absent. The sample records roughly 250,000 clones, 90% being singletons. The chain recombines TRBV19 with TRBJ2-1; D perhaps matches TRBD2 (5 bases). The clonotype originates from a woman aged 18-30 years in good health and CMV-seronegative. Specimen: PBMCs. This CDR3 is CASSPGYNEQFF. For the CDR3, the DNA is TGTGCCAGTAGTCCGGGGTACAATGAGCAGTTCTTC. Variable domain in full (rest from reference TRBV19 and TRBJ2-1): DGGITQSPKYLFRKEGQNVTLSCEQNLNHDAMYWYRQDPGQGLRLIYYSQIVNDFQKGDIAEGYSVSREKKESFPLTVTSAQKNPTAFYLCASSPGYNEQFFGPGTRLTVL.